Listed below are T cell receptor beta chains from one sample, sequenced in a study of T cells after yellow fever vaccination. MiXCR was run by TCRdb on the 5' RACE reads, yielding one entry per CDR3 protein. The repertoire holds around 120,000 distinct CDR3 sequences, with around 7.2% as singletons. The sample consisted of CD4+ T cells sorted from PBMCs, taken 45 days after the first yellow fever vaccination. All receptors derive from a young man who received the YFV17D yellow fever vaccine. The CDR3 runs from the conserved cysteine through the conserved F or W. The D gene is left open where the match is weak. Expanded clones are given a class, and other clones once, few, many or no size at all.

J gene: TRBJ1-1
V gene: TRBV5-1
clone size: many
D gene: -
CDR3 protein: CASSLVPNTEAFF
CDR3 DNA: TGCGCCAGCAGCTTGGTGCCCAACACTGAAGCTTTCTTT

J gene: TRBJ1-5
V gene: TRBV3-1
clone size: few
D gene: -
CDR3 protein: CASSPTHSFNQPQHF
CDR3 DNA: TGTGCCAGCAGCCCCACCCACAGTTTCAATCAGCCCCAGCATTTT

J gene: TRBJ2-5
V gene: TRBV2
clone size: many
D gene: TRBD1
CDR3 protein: CASSGRDRAQETQYF
CDR3 DNA: TGTGCCAGCAGTGGCCGGGACAGGGCCCAGGAGACCCAGTACTTC

J gene: TRBJ2-2
V gene: TRBV9
clone size: many
D gene: -
CDR3 protein: CASETRGTGELFF
CDR3 DNA: TGTGCCAGCGAGACTAGAGGAACCGGGGAGCTGTTTTTT

J gene: TRBJ2-7
V gene: TRBV5-1
clone size: many
D gene: -
CDR3 protein: CASSLGLVYEQYF
CDR3 DNA: TGCGCCAGCAGCTTGGGACTAGTGTACGAGCAGTACTTC

J gene: TRBJ2-7
V gene: TRBV9
clone size: many
D gene: TRBD2
CDR3 protein: CASSVGGGNEQYF
CDR3 DNA: TGTGCCAGCAGCGTAGGCGGGGGGAACGAGCAGTACTTC

J gene: TRBJ2-1
V gene: TRBV5-6
clone size: many
D gene: TRBD2
CDR3 protein: CASSLLLAGGGWFF
CDR3 DNA: TGTGCCAGCAGCTTGTTACTAGCGGGGGGGGGTTGGTTCTTC

J gene: TRBJ2-2
V gene: TRBV12-3/TRBV12-4
clone size: many
D gene: TRBD1
CDR3 protein: CASRGQGTGELFF
CDR3 DNA: TGTGCCAGTAGAGGACAGGGGACCGGGGAGCTGTTTTTT

J gene: TRBJ2-4
V gene: TRBV28
clone size: many
D gene: TRBD1
CDR3 protein: CASRPGTGVKIQYF
CDR3 DNA: TGTGCCAGCAGACCCGGGACAGGGGTTAAAATTCAGTACTTC

J gene: TRBJ2-1
V gene: TRBV12-3/TRBV12-4
clone size: many
D gene: -
CDR3 protein: CASTQTGSYNEQFF
CDR3 DNA: TGTGCCAGCACCCAGACAGGTTCTTACAATGAGCAGTTCTTC

J gene: TRBJ2-1
V gene: TRBV7-3
clone size: -
D gene: -
CDR3 protein: CASSASWRGEQFF
CDR3 DNA: TGTGCCAGCAGCGCGAGTTGGAGGGGTGAGCAGTTCTTC

J gene: TRBJ1-6
V gene: TRBV7-2
clone size: -
D gene: -
CDR3 protein: CASSLRSRSNNSPLHF
CDR3 DNA: TGTGCCAGCAGCTTAAGGAGCAGATCTAATAATTCACCCCTCCACTTT

J gene: TRBJ1-1
V gene: TRBV29-1
clone size: -
D gene: -
CDR3 protein: CSVMTVLNTEAFF
CDR3 DNA: TGCAGCGTTATGACGGTTCTGAACACTGAAGCTTTCTTT

J gene: TRBJ2-3
V gene: TRBV5-1
clone size: many
D gene: -
CDR3 protein: CASSLAKGAGDTQYF
CDR3 DNA: TGCGCCAGCAGCTTGGCCAAAGGCGCGGGAGATACGCAGTATTTT

J gene: TRBJ1-4
V gene: TRBV18
clone size: many
D gene: TRBD1
CDR3 protein: CASSPPGQINEKLFF
CDR3 DNA: TGTGCCAGCTCACCGCCGGGACAGATTAATGAAAAACTGTTTTTT

J gene: TRBJ2-5
V gene: TRBV6-5
clone size: many
D gene: -
CDR3 protein: CASTPDWGSRETQYF
CDR3 DNA: TGTGCCAGCACCCCAGACTGGGGGTCCCGGGAGACCCAGTACTTC

J gene: TRBJ1-1
V gene: TRBV5-6
clone size: many
D gene: -
CDR3 protein: CASSTREVAAEAFF
CDR3 DNA: TGTGCCAGCAGCACAAGGGAGGTTGCAGCTGAAGCTTTCTTT

J gene: TRBJ2-2
V gene: TRBV20-1
clone size: many
D gene: TRBD1
CDR3 protein: CSAPGQAANTGELFF
CDR3 DNA: TGCAGTGCCCCGGGACAGGCAGCGAACACCGGGGAGCTGTTTTTT

J gene: TRBJ2-7
V gene: TRBV6-5
clone size: many
D gene: -
CDR3 protein: CASTTQGGEQYF
CDR3 DNA: TGTGCCAGCACCACGCAGGGCGGCGAGCAGTACTTC

J gene: TRBJ2-2
V gene: TRBV20-1
clone size: few
D gene: -
CDR3 protein: CSASLGPWGTGELFF
CDR3 DNA: TGCAGTGCTTCCCTCGGACCCTGGGGAACCGGGGAGCTGTTTTTT

J gene: TRBJ1-2
V gene: TRBV10-3
clone size: many
D gene: TRBD1
CDR3 protein: CAPAGDRGRRDYGYTF
CDR3 DNA: TGTGCCCCCGCTGGGGACAGGGGGCGACGGGACTATGGCTACACCTTC

J gene: TRBJ1-4
V gene: TRBV20-1
clone size: -
D gene: TRBD1
CDR3 protein: CSARQGAVEKLFF
CDR3 DNA: TGCAGTGCTAGACAGGGGGCAGTTGAAAAACTGTTTTTT

J gene: TRBJ2-3
V gene: TRBV2
clone size: many
D gene: -
CDR3 protein: CASRLDSSTDTQYF
CDR3 DNA: TGTGCCAGCAGGTTGGACAGTAGCACAGATACGCAGTATTTT

J gene: TRBJ1-2
V gene: TRBV6-5
clone size: few
D gene: -
CDR3 protein: CASAGNYGYTF
CDR3 DNA: TGTGCCAGCGCGGGGAACTATGGCTACACCTTC

J gene: TRBJ2-7
V gene: TRBV11-1
clone size: many
D gene: TRBD1
CDR3 protein: CASSQTRELFGTGKSYEQYF
CDR3 DNA: TGTGCCAGCAGCCAGACGCGGGAACTGTTTGGGACAGGGAAATCCTACGAGCAGTACTTC

J gene: TRBJ2-3
V gene: TRBV7-9
clone size: many
D gene: -
CDR3 protein: CASSLSRFGTDTQYF
CDR3 DNA: TGTGCCAGCAGCTTGTCGCGGTTTGGTACAGATACGCAGTATTTT

J gene: TRBJ2-1
V gene: TRBV29-1
clone size: many
D gene: -
CDR3 protein: CSVELFNAYNEQFF
CDR3 DNA: TGCAGCGTTGAACTATTTAATGCCTACAATGAGCAGTTCTTC

J gene: TRBJ2-1
V gene: TRBV12-3/TRBV12-4
clone size: many
D gene: -
CDR3 protein: CASSLWSGEQFF
CDR3 DNA: TGTGCCAGCAGTTTATGGAGCGGGGAGCAGTTCTTC

J gene: TRBJ1-5
V gene: TRBV27
clone size: many
D gene: -
CDR3 protein: CASSLLGGPQHF
CDR3 DNA: TGTGCCAGCAGTTTACTGGGTGGGCCCCAGCATTTT

J gene: TRBJ1-1
V gene: TRBV14
clone size: many
D gene: -
CDR3 protein: CASSHLIRDEFTEAFF
CDR3 DNA: TGTGCCAGCAGCCACCTGATCCGGGACGAGTTTACTGAAGCTTTCTTT

J gene: TRBJ2-2
V gene: TRBV12-5
clone size: many
D gene: -
CDR3 protein: CASGLDRTGELFF
CDR3 DNA: TGTGCTAGTGGCCTAGATCGCACCGGGGAGCTGTTTTTT

J gene: TRBJ1-2
V gene: TRBV28
clone size: many
D gene: -
CDR3 protein: CASTITLADNGYTF
CDR3 DNA: TGTGCCAGCACCATCACCTTGGCAGACAATGGCTACACCTTC

J gene: TRBJ2-7
V gene: TRBV11-2
clone size: many
D gene: -
CDR3 protein: CASSLYYPGYEQYF
CDR3 DNA: TGTGCCAGCAGCTTATACTACCCGGGGTACGAGCAGTACTTC

J gene: TRBJ1-5
V gene: TRBV5-1
clone size: many
D gene: TRBD1
CDR3 protein: CASSLAGQGDQPQHF
CDR3 DNA: TGCGCCAGCAGCTTGGCGGGACAGGGTGATCAGCCCCAGCATTTT

J gene: TRBJ1-4
V gene: TRBV30
clone size: many
D gene: -
CDR3 protein: CAWSGQLNEKLFF
CDR3 DNA: TGTGCCTGGAGTGGACAACTTAATGAAAAACTGTTTTTT

J gene: TRBJ2-1
V gene: TRBV5-1
clone size: many
D gene: -
CDR3 protein: CASSLGQISTSYNEQFF
CDR3 DNA: TGCGCCAGCAGCTTGGGGCAGATTTCCACATCCTACAATGAGCAGTTCTTC

J gene: TRBJ2-5
V gene: TRBV12-3/TRBV12-4
clone size: many
D gene: -
CDR3 protein: CASSFLQATETQYF
CDR3 DNA: TGTGCCAGCAGTTTCTTACAGGCTACGGAGACCCAGTACTTC

J gene: TRBJ2-4
V gene: TRBV29-1
clone size: few
D gene: -
CDR3 protein: CSVVGLSPHIQYF
CDR3 DNA: TGCAGCGTTGTCGGTCTATCGCCGCACATTCAGTACTTC

J gene: TRBJ2-7
V gene: TRBV5-4
clone size: -
D gene: -
CDR3 protein: CASSFGSYEQYF
CDR3 DNA: TGTGCCAGCAGCTTTGGGTCGTACGAGCAGTACTTC

J gene: TRBJ1-5
V gene: TRBV28
clone size: many
D gene: TRBD1
CDR3 protein: CASNKGAYQPQHF
CDR3 DNA: TGTGCCAGCAACAAGGGGGCTTACCAGCCCCAGCATTTT

J gene: TRBJ1-2
V gene: TRBV7-9
clone size: -
D gene: -
CDR3 protein: CASSLVSYGYTF
CDR3 DNA: TGTGCCAGCAGCTTAGTGAGCTATGGCTACACCTTC

J gene: TRBJ1-5
V gene: TRBV20-1
clone size: many
D gene: -
CDR3 protein: CSARDPLSGNQPQHF
CDR3 DNA: TGCAGTGCTAGAGACCCCCTAAGCGGCAATCAGCCCCAGCATTTT

J gene: TRBJ2-1
V gene: TRBV15
clone size: many
D gene: TRBD2
CDR3 protein: CATSRGNSGLDEQFF
CDR3 DNA: TGTGCCACCAGCAGAGGGAATAGCGGGTTAGATGAGCAGTTCTTC

J gene: TRBJ2-5
V gene: TRBV23-1
clone size: many
D gene: TRBD2
CDR3 protein: CASSLPGLGTQYF
CDR3 DNA: TGCGCCAGCAGTCTCCCGGGACTAGGAACCCAGTACTTC

J gene: TRBJ1-1
V gene: TRBV12-3/TRBV12-4
clone size: many
D gene: -
CDR3 protein: CASTYAGVTPEAFF
CDR3 DNA: TGTGCCAGCACCTACGCAGGGGTCACCCCTGAAGCTTTCTTT

J gene: TRBJ2-4
V gene: TRBV7-2
clone size: many
D gene: TRBD1
CDR3 protein: CASSPPGTGHIQYF
CDR3 DNA: TGTGCCAGCAGCCCACCGGGGACAGGTCATATTCAGTACTTC

J gene: TRBJ2-3
V gene: TRBV7-3
clone size: many
D gene: TRBD2
CDR3 protein: CASSTRTSGGPTDTQYF
CDR3 DNA: TGTGCCAGCAGCACCCGGACTAGCGGGGGGCCTACAGATACGCAGTATTTT

J gene: TRBJ2-7
V gene: TRBV10-2
clone size: few
D gene: TRBD2
CDR3 protein: CASTKSGLAGGHEQYF
CDR3 DNA: TGCGCCAGCACCAAATCGGGGCTAGCGGGGGGCCACGAGCAGTACTTC

J gene: TRBJ1-6
V gene: TRBV27
clone size: few
D gene: -
CDR3 protein: CASSLGFRGRANSPLHF
CDR3 DNA: TGTGCCAGCAGTTTAGGTTTTCGGGGACGCGCTAATTCACCCCTCCACTTT

J gene: TRBJ1-2
V gene: TRBV7-2
clone size: many
D gene: TRBD1
CDR3 protein: CASSIDRGPNYGYTF
CDR3 DNA: TGTGCCAGCAGCATAGACAGGGGGCCGAACTATGGCTACACCTTC

J gene: TRBJ2-2
V gene: TRBV7-9
clone size: many
D gene: -
CDR3 protein: CASSLLASRFSF
CDR3 DNA: TGTGCCAGCAGCTTATTAGCCAGCAGGTTTTCTTTT

J gene: TRBJ2-7
V gene: TRBV5-1
clone size: many
D gene: -
CDR3 protein: CASSLFQGPSYEQYF
CDR3 DNA: TGCGCCAGCAGCTTGTTCCAGGGACCCTCCTACGAGCAGTACTTC

J gene: TRBJ2-2
V gene: TRBV5-1
clone size: many
D gene: -
CDR3 protein: CASSAGGAGELFF
CDR3 DNA: TGCGCCAGCAGCGCCGGGGGCGCCGGGGAGCTGTTTTTT

J gene: TRBJ1-5
V gene: TRBV7-2
clone size: many
D gene: -
CDR3 protein: CASSPQSGGNQPQHF
CDR3 DNA: TGTGCCAGCAGCCCACAAAGCGGGGGCAATCAGCCCCAGCATTTT